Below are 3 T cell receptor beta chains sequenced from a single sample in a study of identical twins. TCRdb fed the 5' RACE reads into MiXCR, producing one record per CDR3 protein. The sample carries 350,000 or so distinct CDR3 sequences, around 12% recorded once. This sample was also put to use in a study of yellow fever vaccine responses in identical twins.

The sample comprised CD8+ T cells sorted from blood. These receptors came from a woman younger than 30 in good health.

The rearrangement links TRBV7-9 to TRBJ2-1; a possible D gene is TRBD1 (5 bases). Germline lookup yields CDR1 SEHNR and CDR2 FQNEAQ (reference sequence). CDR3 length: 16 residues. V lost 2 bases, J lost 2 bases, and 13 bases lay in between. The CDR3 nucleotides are TGTGCCAGCAGCTTAACCTCTTGGGGCCCCTACAATGAGCAGTTCTTC. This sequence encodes CASSLTSWGPYNEQFF.

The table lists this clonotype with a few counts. CDR3 nucleotides: TGTGCCAGCAGCGGGGCCGGTTTGGGCAATCAGCCCCAGCATTTT. This sequence encodes CASSGAGLGNQPQHF. V and J are TRBV5-6 and TRBJ1-5; tentatively, D is TRBD1 (5 bases). Germline V lookup: CDR1 SGHDT, CDR2 YYEEEE. This CDR3 is 15 amino acids long. Trimming took 4 bases from V and 2 from J, leaving 13 bases between them.

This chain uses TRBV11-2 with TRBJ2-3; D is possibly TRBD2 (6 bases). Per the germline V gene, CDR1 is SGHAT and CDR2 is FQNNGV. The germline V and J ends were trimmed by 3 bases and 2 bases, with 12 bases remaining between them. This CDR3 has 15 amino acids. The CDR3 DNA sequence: TGTGCCAGCAGCTTTGTAGCGGTATTCACAGATACGCAGTATTTT. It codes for CASSFVAVFTDTQYF. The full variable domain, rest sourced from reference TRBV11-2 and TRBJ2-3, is EAGVAQSPRYKIIEKRQSVAFWCNPISGHATLYWYQQILGQGPKLLIQFQNNGVVDDSQLPKDRFSAERLKGVDSTLKIQPAKLEDSAVYLCASSFVAVFTDTQYFGPGTRLTVL.